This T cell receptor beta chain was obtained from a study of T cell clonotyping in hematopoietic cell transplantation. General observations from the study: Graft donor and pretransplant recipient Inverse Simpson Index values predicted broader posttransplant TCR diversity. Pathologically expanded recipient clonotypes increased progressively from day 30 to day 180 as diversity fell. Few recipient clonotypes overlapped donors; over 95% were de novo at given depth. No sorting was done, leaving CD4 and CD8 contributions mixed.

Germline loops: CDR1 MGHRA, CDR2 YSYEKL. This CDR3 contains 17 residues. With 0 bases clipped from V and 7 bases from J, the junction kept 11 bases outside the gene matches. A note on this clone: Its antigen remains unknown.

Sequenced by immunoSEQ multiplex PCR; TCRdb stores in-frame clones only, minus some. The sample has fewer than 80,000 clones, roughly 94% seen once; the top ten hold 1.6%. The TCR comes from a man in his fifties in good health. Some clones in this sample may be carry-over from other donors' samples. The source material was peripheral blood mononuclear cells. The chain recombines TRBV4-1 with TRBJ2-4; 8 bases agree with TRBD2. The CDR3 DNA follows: TGCGCCAGCAGCCAAGATGAGGCTGCTAGCGGGCTTAACATTCAGTACTTC. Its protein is CASSQDEAASGLNIQYF.